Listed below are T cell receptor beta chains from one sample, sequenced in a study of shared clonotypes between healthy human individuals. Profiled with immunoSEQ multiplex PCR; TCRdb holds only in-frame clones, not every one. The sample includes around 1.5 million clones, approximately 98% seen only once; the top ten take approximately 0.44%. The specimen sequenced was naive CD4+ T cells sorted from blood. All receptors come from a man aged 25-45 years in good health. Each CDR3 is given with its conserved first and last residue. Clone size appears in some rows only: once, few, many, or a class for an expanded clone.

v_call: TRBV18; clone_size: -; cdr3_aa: CASSPRNINQETQYF
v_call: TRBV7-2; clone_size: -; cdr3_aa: CASSKGTSGSTDTQYF
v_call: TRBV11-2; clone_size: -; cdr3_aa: CASSLDSALVYEQFF
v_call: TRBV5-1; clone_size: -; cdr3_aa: CASSRSTSGRNTGELFF
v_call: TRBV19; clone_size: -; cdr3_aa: CASTNRGPGANVLTF
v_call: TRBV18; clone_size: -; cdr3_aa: CASSPRASASYTGELFF
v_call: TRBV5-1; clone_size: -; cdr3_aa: CASSLKSTGNLSYGYTF
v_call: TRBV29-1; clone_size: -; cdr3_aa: CSVAEGAGETQYF
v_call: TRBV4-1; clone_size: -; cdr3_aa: CASSQDRLGYNEQFF
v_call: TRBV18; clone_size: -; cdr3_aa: CASSLYQETQYF
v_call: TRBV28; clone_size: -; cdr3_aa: CASSPRGRGKLEQYF
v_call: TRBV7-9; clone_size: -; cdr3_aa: CASSHTDTQYF
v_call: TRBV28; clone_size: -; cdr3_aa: CASSSPTTGGPYF
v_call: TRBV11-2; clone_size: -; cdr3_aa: CASSLGSFWGSMNTEAFF
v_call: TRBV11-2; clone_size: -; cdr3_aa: CASSPDGTLSTEAFF
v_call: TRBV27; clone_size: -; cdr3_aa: CASRLNNRAFSNQPQHF
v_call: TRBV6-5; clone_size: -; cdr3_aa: CASSSILLETQYF
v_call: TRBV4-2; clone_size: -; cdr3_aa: CASSQESLAAGPSLAFF
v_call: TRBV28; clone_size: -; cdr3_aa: CASTRTSGSSYEQYF
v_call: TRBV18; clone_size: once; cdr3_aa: CASSPSLAGAGSHQFF
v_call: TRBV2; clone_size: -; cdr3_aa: CASTKRGMGQGAVSGANVLTF
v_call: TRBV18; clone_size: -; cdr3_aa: CASSLHYDQPQHF
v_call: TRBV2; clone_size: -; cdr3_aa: CASGDRGGTDTQYF
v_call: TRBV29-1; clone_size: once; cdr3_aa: CSVDWGGGDTQYF
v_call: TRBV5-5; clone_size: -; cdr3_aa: CASSLELAGVYF
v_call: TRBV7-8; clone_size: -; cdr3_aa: CASSSTGGASQPQHF
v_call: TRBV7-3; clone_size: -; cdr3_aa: CASSSGARGAYEQYF
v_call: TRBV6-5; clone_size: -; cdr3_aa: CASSPDRGSYNEQFF
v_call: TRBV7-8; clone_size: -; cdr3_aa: CASSLVDGRGSTGELFF
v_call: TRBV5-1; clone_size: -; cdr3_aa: CASSLPRAGELFF
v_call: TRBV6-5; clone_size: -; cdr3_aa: CATQQGAGHYGYTF
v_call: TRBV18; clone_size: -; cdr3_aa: CASSYSGTVNEKLFF
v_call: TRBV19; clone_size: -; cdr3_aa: CASSSRRTGTYEQYF
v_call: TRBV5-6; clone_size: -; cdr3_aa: CASSLLARGEGKLFF
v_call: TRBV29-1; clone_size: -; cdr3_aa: CSVDRSLNYGYTF
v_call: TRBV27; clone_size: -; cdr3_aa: CASSLGNGFPGELFF
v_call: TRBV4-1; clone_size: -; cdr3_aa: CASLQLGYANTGELFF
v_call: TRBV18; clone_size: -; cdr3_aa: CASSPAAQPNYGYTF
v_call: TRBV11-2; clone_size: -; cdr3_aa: CASSPDRAPDTEAFF
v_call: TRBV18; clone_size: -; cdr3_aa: CASSPGGVYGETQYF
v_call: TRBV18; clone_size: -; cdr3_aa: CASSPRGLAGAASYNEQFF
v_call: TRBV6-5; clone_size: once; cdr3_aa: CASSTPRAPSYEQYF
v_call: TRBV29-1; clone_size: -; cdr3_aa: CSVALGRKNTEAFF
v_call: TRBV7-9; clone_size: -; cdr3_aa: CASSLYLGGSGGGELFF
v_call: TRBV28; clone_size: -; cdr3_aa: CASKESSGANVLTF
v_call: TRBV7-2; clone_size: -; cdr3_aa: CASSPRASGGFANTGELFF
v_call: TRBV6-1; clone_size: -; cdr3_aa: CASSEVQGIPETQYF
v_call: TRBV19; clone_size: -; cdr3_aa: CATTSMSGANVLTF
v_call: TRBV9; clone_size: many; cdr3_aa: CASTAGRSGNTIYF
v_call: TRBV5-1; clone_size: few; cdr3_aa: CASSPPTGVVGETQYF
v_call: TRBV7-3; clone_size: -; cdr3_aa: CASSLLASGRRGTDTQYF
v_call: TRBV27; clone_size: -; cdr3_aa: CASSIRDRGSTNYGYTF
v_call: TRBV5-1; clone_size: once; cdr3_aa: CASSLPPGQGGEQYF